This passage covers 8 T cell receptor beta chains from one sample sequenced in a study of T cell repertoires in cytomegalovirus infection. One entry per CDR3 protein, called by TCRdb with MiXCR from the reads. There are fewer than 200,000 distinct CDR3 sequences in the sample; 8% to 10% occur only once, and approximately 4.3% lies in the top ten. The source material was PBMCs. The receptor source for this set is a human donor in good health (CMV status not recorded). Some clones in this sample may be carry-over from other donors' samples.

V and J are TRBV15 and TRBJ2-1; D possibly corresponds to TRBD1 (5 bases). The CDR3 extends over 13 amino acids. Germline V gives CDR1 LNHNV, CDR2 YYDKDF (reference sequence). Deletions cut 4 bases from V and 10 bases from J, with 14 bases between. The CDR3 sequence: CATSISGQVEQFF. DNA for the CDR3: TGTGCCACCAGCATATCAGGGCAGGTAGAGCAGTTCTTC. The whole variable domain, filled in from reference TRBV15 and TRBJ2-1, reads DAMVIQNPRYQVTQFGKPVTLSCSQTLNHNVMYWYQQKSSQAPKLLFHYYDKDFNNEADTPDNFQSRRPNTSFCFLDIRSPGLGDTAMYLCATSISGQVEQFFGPGTRLTVL.

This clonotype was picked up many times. The CDR3 region is CASSQGQGAMADTQYF. DNA for the CDR3: TGCGCCAGCAGCCAAGGACAGGGGGCGATGGCAGATACGCAGTATTTT. The chain carries TRBV4-1 and TRBJ2-3; TRBD1 matches at 10 bases. From germline, CDR1 is MGHRA and CDR2 YSYEKL. V was clipped by 1 base and J by 4 bases; unmatched bases: 5. CDR3 size: 16 residues.

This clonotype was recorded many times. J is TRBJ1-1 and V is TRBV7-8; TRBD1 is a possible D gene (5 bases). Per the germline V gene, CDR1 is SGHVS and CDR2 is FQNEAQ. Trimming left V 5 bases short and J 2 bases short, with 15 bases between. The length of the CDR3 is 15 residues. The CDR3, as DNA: TGTGCCAGCAGCGTCTCCCGGGACGCAAACACTGAAGCTTTCTTT. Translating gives CASSVSRDANTEAFF.

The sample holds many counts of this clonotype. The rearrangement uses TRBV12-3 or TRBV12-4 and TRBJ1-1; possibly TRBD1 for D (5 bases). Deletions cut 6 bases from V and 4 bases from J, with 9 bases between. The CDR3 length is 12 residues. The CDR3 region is CASRPGGTEAFF. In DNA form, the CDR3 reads TGTGCCAGCAGACCCGGGGGCACTGAAGCTTTCTTT.

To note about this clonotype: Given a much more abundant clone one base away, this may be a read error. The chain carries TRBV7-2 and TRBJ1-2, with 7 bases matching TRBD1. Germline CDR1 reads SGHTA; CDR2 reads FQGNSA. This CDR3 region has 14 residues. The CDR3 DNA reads TGTGCCAGCAGCTTAGACAGGGGCTTTGGTGGCCACACCTTC. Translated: CASSLDRGFGGHTF.

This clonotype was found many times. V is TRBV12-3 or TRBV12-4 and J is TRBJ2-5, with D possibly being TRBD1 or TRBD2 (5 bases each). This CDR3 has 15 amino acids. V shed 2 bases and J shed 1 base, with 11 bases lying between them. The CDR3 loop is CASSLRGLTQETQYF. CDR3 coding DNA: TGTGCCAGCAGTTTACGGGGCTTAACCCAAGAGACCCAGTACTTC.

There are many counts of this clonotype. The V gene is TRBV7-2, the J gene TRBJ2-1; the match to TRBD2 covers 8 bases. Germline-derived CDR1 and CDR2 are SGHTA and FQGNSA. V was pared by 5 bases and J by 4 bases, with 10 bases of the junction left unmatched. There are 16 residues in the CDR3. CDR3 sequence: CASSPNQRGLYNEQFF. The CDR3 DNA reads TGTGCCAGCAGCCCCAACCAGCGGGGGTTATACAATGAGCAGTTCTTC.

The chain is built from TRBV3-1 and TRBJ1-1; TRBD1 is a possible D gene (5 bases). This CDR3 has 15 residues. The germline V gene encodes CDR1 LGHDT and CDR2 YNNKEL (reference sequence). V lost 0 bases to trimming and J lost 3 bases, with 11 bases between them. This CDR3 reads CASSQDRQGYTEAFF. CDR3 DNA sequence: TGTGCCAGCAGCCAAGATCGGCAGGGTTACACTGAAGCTTTCTTT.